This is a list of T cell receptor beta chains from one sample in a study of blood T cell repertoires in COVID-19. Clones were read by immunoSEQ multiplex PCR, and TCRdb kept only the in-frame ones, dropping some. The sample holds 200,000 to 300,000 clones, 88% seen once. What was sequenced was PBMCs or T cells enriched from blood (not recorded which). These receptors all come from a woman aged 40-49 years with acute COVID-19. Both conserved end residues are part of each CDR3. A D gene is named only where the DNA matches it firmly. Rows give clone size only sometimes, using once, few, many, or a class for an expanded clone.

DNA | CDR3 | D | J | size | V
TGTGCCAGCAGCTTAGGGACAGGGGCGATACAAGAGACCCAGTACTTC | CASSLGTGAIQETQYF | TRBD1 | TRBJ2-5 | NA | TRBV11-2
TGTGCCAGCAGTTACTCGACGGGTGAAGCTTTCTTT | CASSYSTGEAFF | NA | TRBJ1-1 | NA | TRBV6-5
TGTGCCAGCAGCCAAGGACTAGCGGGGGGGCCGGATACGCAGTATTTT | CASSQGLAGGPDTQYF | TRBD2 | TRBJ2-3 | NA | TRBV4-2
TGTGCCAGTAGTCTCGAGGGGCGGGAGAACAATGAGCAGTTCTTC | CASSLEGRENNEQFF | TRBD2 | TRBJ2-1 | NA | TRBV19
TGTGCCAGCAGCTTGGATGCCAGGGGGCAGGATGGCTACACCTTC | CASSLDARGQDGYTF | TRBD1 | TRBJ1-2 | NA | TRBV5-4
TGTGCCAGTAGTATCGCAGCGGGGGGCACAGATACGCAGTATTTT | CASSIAAGGTDTQYF | TRBD2 | TRBJ2-3 | NA | TRBV19
TGTGCCAGCAGCTTAAACAGGGTGACAGATACGCAGTATTTT | CASSLNRVTDTQYF | NA | TRBJ2-3 | NA | TRBV11-2
TGCGCCAGCAGTTTGGGTGGCACTAATGAAAAACTGTTTTTT | CASSLGGTNEKLFF | NA | TRBJ1-4 | once | TRBV5-1
TGTGCCAGCAGCCCTCGACTAGCGGGGGGGGAATCGAGCGAGCAGTACTTC | CASSPRLAGGESSEQYF | TRBD2 | TRBJ2-7 | NA | TRBV7-2
TGTGCCAGCAGTCCCGGGACAGAAGAGTATGAAAAACTGTTTTTT | CASSPGTEEYEKLFF | TRBD1 | TRBJ1-4 | NA | TRBV4-2
TGTGCTAGTGGTGACCCGACAGGGAGAAAGCCCCAGCATTTT | CASGDPTGRKPQHF | TRBD1 | TRBJ1-5 | NA | TRBV12-5
TGTGCCAGTAGTACGTACGGGACTAGCGGAACAGATACGCAGTATTTT | CASSTYGTSGTDTQYF | TRBD2 | TRBJ2-3 | NA | TRBV19
TGCGCCAGCAGCTTGACGGGGAACTCCTACGAGCAGTACTTC | CASSLTGNSYEQYF | NA | TRBJ2-7 | NA | TRBV5-1
TGTGCCAGCTCACCGCGACTCGGGACAGGGAAAAATCAGCCCCAGCATTTT | CASSPRLGTGKNQPQHF | TRBD1 | TRBJ1-5 | NA | TRBV18
TGTGCCAGCAGCTTATTCCCGGCTAGCGGGGTAGGAGGGGAGCAGTACTTC | CASSLFPASGVGGEQYF | TRBD2 | TRBJ2-7 | NA | TRBV7-2
TGTGCCAGCAGCTTAGTCCCAGGGCCCATGGGCTATGGCTACACCTTC | CASSLVPGPMGYGYTF | NA | TRBJ1-2 | NA | TRBV7-9
TGTGCCAGCGGTGGGACAGGGAGACCTCAGCCCCAGCATTTT | CASGGTGRPQPQHF | TRBD1 | TRBJ1-5 | NA | TRBV28
TGTGCCAGCAGTTTAACGGGAGAAAAACTGTTTTTT | CASSLTGEKLFF | NA | TRBJ1-4 | NA | TRBV2
TGTGCCAGCAGCTTAGGGGCAGGGAAGCACGAGCAGTACTTC | CASSLGAGKHEQYF | NA | TRBJ2-7 | few | TRBV7-9
TGTGCCAGCAACCAACGGACAGGCATCGCAGATACGCAGTATTTT | CASNQRTGIADTQYF | TRBD1 | TRBJ2-3 | NA | TRBV6-5
TGTGCCAGCAGCTTGGCCCCAGGGGGTATCACAGATACGCAGTATTTT | CASSLAPGGITDTQYF | TRBD1 | TRBJ2-3 | NA | TRBV5-4
TGTGCCAGCAGCAAACTACCAGAGACCCAGTACTTC | CASSKLPETQYF | NA | TRBJ2-5 | NA | TRBV2
TGTGCCTGGAGTAGCACCAGCAATCAGCCCCAGCATTTT | CAWSSTSNQPQHF | NA | TRBJ1-5 | NA | TRBV30
TGTGCCAGCAGAGCGGGACTAGCGGGGGAGGCGAACACCGGGGAGCTGTTTTTT | CASRAGLAGEANTGELFF | TRBD2 | TRBJ2-2 | NA | TRBV13
TGCGCCAGCAGCTCGAACAGGGCAGATACGCAGTATTTT | CASSSNRADTQYF | NA | TRBJ2-3 | NA | TRBV5-1
TGTGCCAGTACGATAGGGACTAGCGGGATTAATGAGCAGTTCTTC | CASTIGTSGINEQFF | TRBD2 | TRBJ2-1 | NA | TRBV7-2
TGTGCCAGTAGTAGGACAGTGAATCAGCCCCAGCATTTT | CASSRTVNQPQHF | NA | TRBJ1-5 | once | TRBV19
TGTGCCAGCAAAATCCGGGACTCCCGGGCCTATAATTCACCCCTCCACTTT | CASKIRDSRAYNSPLHF | NA | TRBJ1-6 | NA | TRBV2
TGTGCCAGTAGTCTTAGCGGAATCAGCACAGATACGCAGTATTTT | CASSLSGISTDTQYF | NA | TRBJ2-3 | NA | TRBV19
TGTGCCAGCAGCCTAGCGGGGGAGCTCACAGATACGCAGTATTTT | CASSLAGELTDTQYF | TRBD2 | TRBJ2-3 | NA | TRBV4-2
TGTGCCAGCAGTCGGGGGGCAGGTTACGAGCAGTACTTC | CASSRGAGYEQYF | NA | TRBJ2-7 | NA | TRBV25-1
TGTGCCAGCAGCTTAGCGGAGGGGGAGACCCAGTACTTC | CASSLAEGETQYF | NA | TRBJ2-5 | few | TRBV7-6
TGTGCCAGCACCGGGGGGACAGGGTACAATGAGCAGTTCTTC | CASTGGTGYNEQFF | TRBD1 | TRBJ2-1 | NA | TRBV2
TGTGCCAGCAGCCGGACAGGGATCAATCAGCCCCAGCATTTT | CASSRTGINQPQHF | TRBD1 | TRBJ1-5 | NA | TRBV14
TGCGCCAGCAGCCAAGAGGTTCACAGGAACACTGAAGCTTTCTTT | CASSQEVHRNTEAFF | NA | TRBJ1-1 | NA | TRBV4-3
TGTGCCAGCAGTTTCTCAGCGGATCAGCCCCAGCATTTT | CASSFSADQPQHF | NA | TRBJ1-5 | NA | TRBV12-3/TRBV12-4
TGTGCCAGCAGTGATAGCGGGGGTTACTCCTACGAGCAGTACTTC | CASSDSGGYSYEQYF | TRBD2 | TRBJ2-7 | NA | TRBV6-1
TGTGCCAGCTCACCACCGCTAGCGGGAGGGAATGAGCAGTTCTTC | CASSPPLAGGNEQFF | TRBD2 | TRBJ2-1 | few | TRBV18
TGTGCCAGCAGCTTAGTACCTGGTGGCGGGGGAGCCTACGAGCAGTACTTC | CASSLVPGGGGAYEQYF | TRBD2 | TRBJ2-7 | NA | TRBV7-2
TGTGCCAGCAGAAAGACGGGGGTTTCCAACTATGGCTACACCTTC | CASRKTGVSNYGYTF | NA | TRBJ1-2 | NA | TRBV27
TGCGCCAGCAGCCAAGTTGTAGGGGGCGTTGGAAACACCATATATTTT | CASSQVVGGVGNTIYF | TRBD1 | TRBJ1-3 | once | TRBV4-3
TGTGCCAGCAGCTTTCTCACAGGCCAAACTGGCTACACCTTC | CASSFLTGQTGYTF | NA | TRBJ1-2 | NA | TRBV7-9
TGCGCCAGCCGGGGGGAAACGAACACCGGGGAGCTGTTTTTT | CASRGETNTGELFF | TRBD2 | TRBJ2-2 | once | TRBV10-1
TGTGCCAGCTCACCCGCGGTCTGGTATGGCTACACCTTC | CASSPAVWYGYTF | NA | TRBJ1-2 | NA | TRBV18
TGCGCCAGCAGCTTGAAGCCGGGACTAGCGGGGGCCCTATGGAATGAGCAGTTCTTC | CASSLKPGLAGALWNEQFF | TRBD2 | TRBJ2-1 | NA | TRBV5-1
TGTGCCAGCAGTTTAGTTCGCGGGAACACTGAAGCTTTCTTT | CASSLVRGNTEAFF | NA | TRBJ1-1 | NA | TRBV27
TGTGCCACTCGGACAGGGGGCGGTCCCCAGCATTTT | CATRTGGGPQHF | TRBD1 | TRBJ1-5 | NA | TRBV10-3
TGTGCCAGCAGTTACGGAGGGGGTGGGACTAGATCCTACAATGAGCAGTTCTTC | CASSYGGGGTRSYNEQFF | TRBD2 | TRBJ2-1 | once | TRBV6-2/TRBV6-3
TGTGCCAGCAGCCCAGGGGGTTGGGAGGCTTTCTTT | CASSPGGWEAFF | TRBD1 | TRBJ1-1 | NA | TRBV12-3/TRBV12-4
TGTGCCAGCAGTCACGCGAGTAGGGGTCACATTCAGTACTTC | CASSHASRGHIQYF | NA | TRBJ2-4 | NA | TRBV3-1/TRBV3-2
TGCAGCGCCGTCGGACAGGGGTCTGGAAACACCATATATTTT | CSAVGQGSGNTIYF | TRBD1 | TRBJ1-3 | few | TRBV29-1
TGTGCCAGCAGTTCCCCACTCACAGATACGCAGTATTTT | CASSSPLTDTQYF | NA | TRBJ2-3 | NA | TRBV28
TGTGCCAGCAGCCCCGGGGGAGGGGACTACAATGAGCAGTTCTTC | CASSPGGGDYNEQFF | TRBD2 | TRBJ2-1 | NA | TRBV7-9
TGCGCCAGCAGCGCCTTCTCAGGCAACTACGAGCAGTACTTC | CASSAFSGNYEQYF | NA | TRBJ2-7 | NA | TRBV5-1